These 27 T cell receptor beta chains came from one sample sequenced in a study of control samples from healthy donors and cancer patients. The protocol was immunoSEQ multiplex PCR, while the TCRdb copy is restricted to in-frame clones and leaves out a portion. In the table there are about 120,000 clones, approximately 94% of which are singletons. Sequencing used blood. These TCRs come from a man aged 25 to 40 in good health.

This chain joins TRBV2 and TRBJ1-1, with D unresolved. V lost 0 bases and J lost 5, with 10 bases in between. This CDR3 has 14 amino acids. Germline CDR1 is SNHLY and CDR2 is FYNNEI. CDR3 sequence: CASSEAELETEAFF. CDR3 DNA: TGTGCCAGCAGTGAAGCGGAATTAGAGACTGAAGCTTTCTTT. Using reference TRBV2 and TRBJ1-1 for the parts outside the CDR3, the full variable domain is EPEVTQTPSHQVTQMGQEVILRCVPISNHLYFYWYRQILGQKVEFLVSFYNNEISEKSEIFDDQFSVERPDGSNFTLKIRSTKLEDSAMYFCASSEAELETEAFFGQGTRLTVV.

The CDR3 protein is CASSDPGGNEKLFF. As DNA, the CDR3 is TGTGCCAGCAGTGATCCCGGGGGTAATGAAAAACTGTTTTTT. The V gene is TRBV2, the J gene TRBJ1-4; a possible D gene is TRBD1 (5 bases). Trimming removed 3 bases from V and 4 bases from J, with 9 bases in between. Germline values: CDR1 SNHLY, CDR2 FYNNEI. The CDR3 has 14 residues.

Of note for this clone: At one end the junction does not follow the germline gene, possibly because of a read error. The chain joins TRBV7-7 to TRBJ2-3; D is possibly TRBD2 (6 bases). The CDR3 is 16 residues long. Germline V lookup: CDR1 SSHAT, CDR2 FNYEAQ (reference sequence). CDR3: CASSLSERVSTDTQYF. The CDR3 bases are TGTGCTAGCAGCTTATCGGAGCGGGTAAGCACAGATACGCAGTATTTT.

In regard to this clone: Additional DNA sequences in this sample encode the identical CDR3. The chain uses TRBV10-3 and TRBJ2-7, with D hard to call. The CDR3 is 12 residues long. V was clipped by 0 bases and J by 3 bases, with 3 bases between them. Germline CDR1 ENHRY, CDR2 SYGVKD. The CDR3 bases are TGTGCCATCAGTGAGTCTATCTACGAGCAGTACTTC. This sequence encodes CAISESIYEQYF.

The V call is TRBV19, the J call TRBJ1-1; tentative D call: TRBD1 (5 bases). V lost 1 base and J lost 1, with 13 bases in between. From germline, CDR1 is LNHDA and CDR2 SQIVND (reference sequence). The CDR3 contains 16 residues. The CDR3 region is CASSIGETASNTEAFF. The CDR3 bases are TGTGCCAGTAGTATAGGAGAGACAGCTTCGAACACTGAAGCTTTCTTT.

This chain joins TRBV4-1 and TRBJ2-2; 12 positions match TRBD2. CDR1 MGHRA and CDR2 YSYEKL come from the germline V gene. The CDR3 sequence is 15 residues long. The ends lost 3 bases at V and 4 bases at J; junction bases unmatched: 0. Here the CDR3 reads CASSQGLAGTGELFF. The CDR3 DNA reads TGCGCCAGCAGCCAGGGACTAGCGGGCACCGGGGAGCTGTTTTTT.

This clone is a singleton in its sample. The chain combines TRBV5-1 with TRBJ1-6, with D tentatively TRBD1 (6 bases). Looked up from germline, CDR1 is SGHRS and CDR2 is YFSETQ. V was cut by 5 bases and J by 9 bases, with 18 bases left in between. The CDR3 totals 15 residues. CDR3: CASSSQLQGGSPLHF. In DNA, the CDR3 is TGCGCCAGCAGTTCGCAGCTACAAGGGGGTTCACCCCTCCACTTT. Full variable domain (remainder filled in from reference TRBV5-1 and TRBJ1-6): KAGVTQTPRYLIKTRGQQVTLSCSPISGHRSVSWYQQTPGQGLQFLFEYFSETQRNKGNFPGRFSGRQFSNSRSEMNVSTLELGDSALYLCASSSQLQGGSPLHFGNGTRLTVT.

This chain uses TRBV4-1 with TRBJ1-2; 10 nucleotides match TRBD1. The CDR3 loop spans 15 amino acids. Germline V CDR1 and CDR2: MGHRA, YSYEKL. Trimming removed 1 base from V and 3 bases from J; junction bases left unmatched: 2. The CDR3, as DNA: TGCGCCAGCAGCCAAGGGACAGGGGGGGACTATGGCTACACCTTC. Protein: CASSQGTGGDYGYTF.

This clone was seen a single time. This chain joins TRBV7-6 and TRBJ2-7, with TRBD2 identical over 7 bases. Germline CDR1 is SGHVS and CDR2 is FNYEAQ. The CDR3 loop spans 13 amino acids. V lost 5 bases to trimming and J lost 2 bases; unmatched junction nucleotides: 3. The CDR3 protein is CASSPGGTYEQYF. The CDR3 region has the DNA TGTGCCAGCAGCCCCGGGGGGACCTACGAGCAGTACTTC. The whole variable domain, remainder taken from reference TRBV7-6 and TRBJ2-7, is GAGVSQSPRYKVTKRGQDVALRCDPISGHVSLYWYRQALGQGPEFLTYFNYEAQQDKSGLPNDRFSAERPEGSISTLTIQRTEQRDSAMYRCASSPGGTYEQYFGPGTRLTVT.

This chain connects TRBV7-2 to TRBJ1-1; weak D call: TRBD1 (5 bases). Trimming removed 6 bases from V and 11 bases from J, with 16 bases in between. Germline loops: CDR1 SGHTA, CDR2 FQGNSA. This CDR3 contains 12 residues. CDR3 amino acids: CASSKGGTLAFF. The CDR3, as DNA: TGTGCCAGCAGTAAGGGCGGGACTCTTGCTTTCTTT.

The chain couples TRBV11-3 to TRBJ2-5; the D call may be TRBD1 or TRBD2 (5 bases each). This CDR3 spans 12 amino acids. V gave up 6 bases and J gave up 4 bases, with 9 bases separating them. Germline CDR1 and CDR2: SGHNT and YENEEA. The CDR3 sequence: CASRGEGETQYF. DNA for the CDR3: TGTGCCAGCAGGGGGGAAGGAGAGACCCAGTACTTC. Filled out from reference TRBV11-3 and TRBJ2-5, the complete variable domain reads EAGVVQSPRYKIIEKKQPVAFWCNPISGHNTLYWYLQNLGQGPELLIRYENEEAVDDSQLPKDRFSAERLKGVDSTLKIQPAELGDSAVYLCASRGEGETQYFGPGTRLLVL.

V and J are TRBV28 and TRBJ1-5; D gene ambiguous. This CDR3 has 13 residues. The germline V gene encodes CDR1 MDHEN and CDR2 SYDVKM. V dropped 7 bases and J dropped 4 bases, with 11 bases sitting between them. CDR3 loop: CASMGTRNQPQHF. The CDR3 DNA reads TGTGCCAGCATGGGAACACGGAATCAGCCCCAGCATTTT.

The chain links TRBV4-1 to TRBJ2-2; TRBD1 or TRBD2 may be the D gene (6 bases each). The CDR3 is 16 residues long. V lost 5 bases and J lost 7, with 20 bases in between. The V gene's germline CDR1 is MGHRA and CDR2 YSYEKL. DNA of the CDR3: TGCGCCAGCAGCTTGCAAATGGGGGGCAGGGTCGGGGAGCTGTTTTTT. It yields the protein CASSLQMGGRVGELFF.

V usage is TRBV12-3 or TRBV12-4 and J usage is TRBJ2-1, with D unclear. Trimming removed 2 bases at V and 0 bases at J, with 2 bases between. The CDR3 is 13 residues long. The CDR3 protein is CASSLPSYNEQFF. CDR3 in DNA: TGTGCCAGCAGTTTACCCTCCTACAATGAGCAGTTCTTC.

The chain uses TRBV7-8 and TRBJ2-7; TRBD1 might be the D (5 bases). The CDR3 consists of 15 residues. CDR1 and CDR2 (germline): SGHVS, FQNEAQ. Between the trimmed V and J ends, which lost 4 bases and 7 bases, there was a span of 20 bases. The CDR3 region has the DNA TGTGCCAGCAGCTCCTGGGGCCGTGGATCAGAAGAGCAGTACTTC. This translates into CASSSWGRGSEEQYF. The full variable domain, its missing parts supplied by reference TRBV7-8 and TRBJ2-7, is GAGVSQSPRYKVAKRGQDVALRCDPISGHVSLFWYQQALGQGPEFLTYFQNEAQLDKSGLPSDRFFAERPEGSVSTLKIQRTQQEDSAVYLCASSSWGRGSEEQYFGPGTRLTVT.

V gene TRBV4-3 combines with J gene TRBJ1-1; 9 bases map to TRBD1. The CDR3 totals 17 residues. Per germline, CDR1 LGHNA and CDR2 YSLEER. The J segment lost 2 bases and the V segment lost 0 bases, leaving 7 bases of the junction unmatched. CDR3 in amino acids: CASSQDLRGQGNTEAFF. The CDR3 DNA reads TGCGCCAGCAGCCAAGATCTAAGGGGACAGGGAAACACTGAAGCTTTCTTT.

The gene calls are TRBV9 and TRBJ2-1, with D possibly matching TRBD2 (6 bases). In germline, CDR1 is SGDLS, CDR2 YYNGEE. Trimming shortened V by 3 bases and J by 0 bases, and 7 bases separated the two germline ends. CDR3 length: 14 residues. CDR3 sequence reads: CASSDGSSYNEQFF. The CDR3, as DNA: TGTGCCAGCAGCGACGGGAGCTCCTACAATGAGCAGTTCTTC.

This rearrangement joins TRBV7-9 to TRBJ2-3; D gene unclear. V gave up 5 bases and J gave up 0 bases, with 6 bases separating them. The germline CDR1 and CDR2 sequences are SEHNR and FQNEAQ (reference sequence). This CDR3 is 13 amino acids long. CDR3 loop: CASSLVSTDTQYF. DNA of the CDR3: TGTGCCAGCAGCCTAGTTAGCACAGATACGCAGTATTTT.

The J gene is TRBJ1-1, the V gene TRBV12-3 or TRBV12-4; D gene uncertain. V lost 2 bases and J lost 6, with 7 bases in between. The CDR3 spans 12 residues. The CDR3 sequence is CASSLTGSEAFF. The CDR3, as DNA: TGTGCCAGCAGTTTAACCGGGTCTGAAGCTTTCTTT.

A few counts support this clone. Written as DNA, the CDR3 is TGTGCCAGCAGCTCACTCGAGGGGCGAATCACTGAAGCTTTCTTT. This codes for CASSSLEGRITEAFF. This rearrangement joins TRBV7-9 to TRBJ1-1; the D gene is possibly TRBD1 (5 bases). The V gene lost 4 bases and the J gene lost 4 bases, with 16 bases spanning the gap. The CDR3 consists of 15 residues. Germline CDR1 is SEHNR and CDR2 is FQNEAQ (reference sequence).

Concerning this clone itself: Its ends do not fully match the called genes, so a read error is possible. CDR3 sequence: CASSWTSADTDTQYF. The CDR3, as DNA: TGTGCTAGCAGCTGGACTAGCGCGGACACAGATACGCAGTATTTT. V and J are TRBV7-7 and TRBJ2-3, with 9 bases that match TRBD2. Germline-derived CDR1 and CDR2 are SSHAT and FNYEAQ (reference sequence). This CDR3 has 15 residues.

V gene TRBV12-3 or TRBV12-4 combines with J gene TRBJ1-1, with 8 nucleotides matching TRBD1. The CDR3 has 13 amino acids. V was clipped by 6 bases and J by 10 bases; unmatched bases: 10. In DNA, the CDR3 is TGTGCCAGCAGCCAGGGGGCTCGGGTGGGAGCTTTCTTT. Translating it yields CASSQGARVGAFF.

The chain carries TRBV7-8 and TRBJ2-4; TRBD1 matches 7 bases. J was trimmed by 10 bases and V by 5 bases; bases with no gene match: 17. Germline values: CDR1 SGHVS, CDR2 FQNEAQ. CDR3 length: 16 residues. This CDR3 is CASSRRTGAKEAIQYF. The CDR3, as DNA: TGTGCCAGCAGCCGCCGGACAGGTGCGAAGGAGGCTATTCAGTACTTC.

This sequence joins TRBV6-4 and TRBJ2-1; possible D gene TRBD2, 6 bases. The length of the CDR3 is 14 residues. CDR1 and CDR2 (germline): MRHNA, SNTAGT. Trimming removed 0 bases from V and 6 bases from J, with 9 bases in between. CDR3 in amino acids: CASSDSNGGNEQFF. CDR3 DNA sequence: TGTGCCAGCAGTGACTCGAACGGGGGCAATGAGCAGTTCTTC.

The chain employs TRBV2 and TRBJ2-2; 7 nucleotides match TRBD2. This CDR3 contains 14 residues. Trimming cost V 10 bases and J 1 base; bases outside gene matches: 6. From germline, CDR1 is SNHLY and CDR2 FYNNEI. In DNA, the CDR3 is TGTGCCACAATGGGAGGGCAGAACACCGGGGAGCTGTTTTTT. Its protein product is CATMGGQNTGELFF. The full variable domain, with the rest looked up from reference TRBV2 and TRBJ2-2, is EPEVTQTPSHQVTQMGQEVILRCVPISNHLYFYWYRQILGQKVEFLVSFYNNEISEKSEIFDDQFSVERPDGSNFTLKIRSTKLEDSAMYFCATMGGQNTGELFFGEGSRLTVL.

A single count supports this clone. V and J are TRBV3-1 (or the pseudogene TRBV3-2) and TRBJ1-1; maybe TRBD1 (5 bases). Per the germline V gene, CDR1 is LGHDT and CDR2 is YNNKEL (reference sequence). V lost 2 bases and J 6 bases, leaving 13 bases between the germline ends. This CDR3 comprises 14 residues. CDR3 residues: CASSQKGVGSEAFF. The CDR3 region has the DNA TGTGCCAGCAGCCAAAAAGGGGTGGGGTCTGAAGCTTTCTTT.

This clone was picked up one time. The CDR3 protein is CASSQVQDGVGELFF. The CDR3 coding sequence is TGTGCCAGCAGCCAAGTTCAGGACGGAGTCGGGGAGCTGTTTTTT. The chain links TRBV4-2 to TRBJ2-2; D is uncertain. Trimming removed 1 base at V and 7 bases at J, with 13 bases between. CDR1 and CDR2 from the germline V gene are LGHNA and YNFKEQ. The CDR3 is 15 amino acids.